This T cell receptor (beta chain) comes out of a study of blood T cell repertoires in COVID-19 (TCRdb year 2020). Some background on the complete study: Samples covering the acute and convalescent phases of COVID-19 were provided by collaborators in the United States, Italy and Spain. The material from the prospective study consisted of cDNA or gDNA derived from T cells, B-cell-depleted T cells, or PBMCs. Deeply sampled blood TCRbeta repertoires from subjects exposed to, actively infected with, or recovered from COVID-19 were included in the dataset. A freely available public database, intended as a resource for researchers studying the immune response to SARS-CoV-2, is where the repertoires were released. Samples were obtained from the ongoing ImmuneRACE study (first 160 participants) and from about 1,300 subjects provided by 6 global collaborators. Nearly every sample came with metadata listing a de-identified subject ID, COVID-19 status, age in years and sex. HLA class I and class II types, where available, came from metadata supplied by the sample provider rather than from assay-based typing. Study-wide findings and limitations: The quantity of clinical and demographic metadata differed by source and by participant and was supplied without curation.

The CDR3 covers 12 residues, taking in both the cysteine and the phenylalanine. Of the read, only the CDR3 DNA is kept; its 36 bases are in frame from base 1. The germline V gene encodes CDR1 SGHTA and CDR2 FQGNSA. The junction shows trimming of 3 bases on V and 6 bases on J, plus 6 bases between the germline ends. Collaborating institutions collected whole blood in K2EDTA tubes following their own protocols. For TCRbeta analysis, collaborator samples were shipped as frozen whole blood, as isolated PBMCs, or as DNA extracted from either sample type. A note on this clone: The target of this receptor is not known. Base-call qualities are not available, and no considerably larger clone is one nucleotide away.

The immunoSEQ Assay, a bias-controlled multiplex PCR, was used to amplify TCRbeta CDR3 regions from genomic DNA. Per the original workflow: The number of nucleated cells in each sample was estimated by amplification of reference gene primers within the assay. Sequence reads were collapsed and filtered to measure the absolute abundance of every unique TCRbeta CDR3 rearrangement. Productive Simpson clonality was computed per sample as the square root of Simpson's diversity index over productive rearrangements. TCRdb obtained this table from immuneACCESS and retained in-frame rearrangements with V and J assigned. These tables miss some clones; where compared with another copy, unresolved V genes account for less than half of the shortfall, and the remainder is unexplained. The V and J calls and the clone size are those of that table, but D and trimming were determined from the DNA. Recorded for this sample are under 55,000 clones; roughly 84% of them occurred a single time. The top ten clonotypes cover more than 13% of the sample.

The sequenced sample consisted of peripheral blood. The clonotype comes from a human donor in a cohort sampled during active COVID-19. The sequence is built from TRBV7-2 and TRBJ1-5, with the identity of the D gene unclear. At the DNA level, the sequence is TGTGCCAGCAGCTTTCCCAGTCAGCCCCAGCATTTT. The translation is CASSFPSQPQHF.